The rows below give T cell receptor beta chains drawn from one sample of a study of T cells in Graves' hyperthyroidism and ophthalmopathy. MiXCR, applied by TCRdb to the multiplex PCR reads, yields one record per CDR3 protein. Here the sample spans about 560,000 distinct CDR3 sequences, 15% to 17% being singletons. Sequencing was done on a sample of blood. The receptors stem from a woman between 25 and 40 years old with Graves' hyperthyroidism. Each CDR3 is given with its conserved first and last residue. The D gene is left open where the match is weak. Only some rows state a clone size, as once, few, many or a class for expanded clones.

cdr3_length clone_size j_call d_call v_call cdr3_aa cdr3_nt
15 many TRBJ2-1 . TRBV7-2 CASSPRVGGSNEQFF TGTGCCAGCAGCCCCAGGGTCGGGGGCTCCAATGAGCAGTTCTTC
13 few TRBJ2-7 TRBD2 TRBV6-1 CATKGTSSDEQYF TGTGCCACCAAGGGGACTAGCAGCGACGAGCAGTACTTC
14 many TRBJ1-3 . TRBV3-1 CASSQAYSGNTIYF TGTGCCAGCAGCCAAGCTTACTCTGGAAACACCATATATTTT
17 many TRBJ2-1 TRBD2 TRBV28 CATTGTTIAGGRDEQFF TGTGCCACCACCGGGACAACTATAGCGGGAGGAAGGGATGAGCAGTTCTTC
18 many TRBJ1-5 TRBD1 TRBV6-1 CASSPRDRESYSNQPQHF TGTGCCAGCAGTCCCCGGGACAGGGAAAGCTATAGCAATCAGCCCCAGCATTTT
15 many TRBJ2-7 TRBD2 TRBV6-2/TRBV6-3 CASSYSPSGSLEQYF TGTGCCAGCAGTTACTCGCCTAGCGGGAGTCTCGAGCAGTACTTC
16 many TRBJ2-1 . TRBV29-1 CSVEGGVTGAYNEQFF TGCAGCGTTGAAGGAGGTGTAACAGGTGCCTACAATGAGCAGTTCTTC
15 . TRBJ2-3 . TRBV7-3 CASSLSHSRADTQYF TGTGCCAGCAGCTTATCCCATTCTAGGGCAGATACGCAGTATTTT
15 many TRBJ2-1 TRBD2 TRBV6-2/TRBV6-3 CASSYSGTSGREQFF TGTGCCAGCAGTTACTCCGGGACTAGCGGGCGTGAGCAGTTCTTC
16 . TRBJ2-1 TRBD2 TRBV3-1 CASSLLGLAGGGEQFF TGTGCCAGCAGCCTCCTGGGACTAGCGGGGGGCGGTGAGCAGTTCTTC
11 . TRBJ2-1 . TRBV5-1 CASKEGNEQFF TGCGCCAGCAAGGAGGGAAATGAGCAGTTCTTC
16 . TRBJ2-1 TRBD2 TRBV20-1 CSARDGAGGPYNEQFF TGCAGTGCTAGAGATGGGGCGGGAGGGCCCTACAATGAGCAGTTCTTC
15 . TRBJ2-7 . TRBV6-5 CASSYQGSPNWEQYF TGTGCCAGCAGTTACCAGGGGTCGCCGAACTGGGAGCAGTACTTC
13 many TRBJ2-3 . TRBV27 CASGQIVTDTQYF TGTGCCAGCGGACAGATCGTCACAGATACGCAGTATTTT
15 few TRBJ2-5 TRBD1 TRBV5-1 CASSSKTGGVETQYF TGCGCCAGCAGCTCAAAGACAGGGGGCGTAGAGACCCAGTACTTC
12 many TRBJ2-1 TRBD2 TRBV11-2 CASSPGGDEQFF TGTGCCAGCAGCCCCGGGGGGGACGAGCAGTTCTTC
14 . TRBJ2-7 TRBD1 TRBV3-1 CASSQGQERYEQYF TGTGCCAGCAGCCAGGGACAGGAGAGATACGAGCAGTACTTC
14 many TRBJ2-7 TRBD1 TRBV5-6 CASSYGTGSLEQYF TGTGCCAGCAGCTACGGGACAGGAAGCCTCGAGCAGTACTTC
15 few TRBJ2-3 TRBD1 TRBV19 CASRRQGSGTDTQYF TGTGCCAGTAGACGACAGGGTTCTGGCACAGATACGCAGTATTTT
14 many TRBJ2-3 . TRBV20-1 CSAILGDGTDTQYF TGCAGTGCTATACTAGGAGATGGCACAGATACGCAGTATTTT
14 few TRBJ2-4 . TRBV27 CASRMTGSKNIQYF TGTGCCAGCCGAATGACAGGAAGCAAAAACATTCAGTACTTC
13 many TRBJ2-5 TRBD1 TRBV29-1 CSVTQGWGETQYF TGCAGCGTGACACAGGGGTGGGGGGAGACCCAGTACTTC
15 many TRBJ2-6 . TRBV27 CASSFGSSGANVLTF TGTGCCAGCAGTTTTGGGAGCTCTGGGGCCAACGTCCTGACTTTC
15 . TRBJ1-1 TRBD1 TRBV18 CASSPRVAGGTEAFF TGTGCCAGCTCACCACGCGTTGCAGGGGGCACTGAAGCTTTCTTT
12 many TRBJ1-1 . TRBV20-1 CSVRASDTEAFF TGCAGTGTCCGGGCTTCGGACACTGAAGCTTTCTTT
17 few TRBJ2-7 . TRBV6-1 CASSRTPGLYPFYEQYF TGTGCCAGCAGTCGAACCCCGGGACTTTACCCCTTCTACGAGCAGTACTTC
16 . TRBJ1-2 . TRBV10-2 CASSEGQLIGGYGYTF TGCGCCAGCAGTGAAGGACAGTTGATCGGCGGATATGGCTACACCTTC
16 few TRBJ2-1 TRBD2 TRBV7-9 CASSSYSGSSYNEQFF TGTGCCAGCAGCTCTTATAGCGGGAGCTCCTACAATGAGCAGTTCTTC
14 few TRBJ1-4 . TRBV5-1 CASSLGRSNEKLFF TGCGCCAGCAGCTTGGGGCGTTCGAATGAAAAACTGTTTTTT
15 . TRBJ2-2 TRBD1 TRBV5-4 CASSPTDRVAGELFF TGTGCCAGCAGCCCAACGGACAGGGTAGCCGGGGAGCTGTTTTTT
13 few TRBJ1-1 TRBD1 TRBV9 CASIGTGSTEAFF TGTGCCAGCATCGGGACAGGTAGCACTGAAGCTTTCTTT